This TCR beta chain was recovered during a study of T-cell memory formation after mild COVID-19. CDR1 is MNHEY and CDR2 is SVGEGT in the germline V gene. The length of the CDR3 is 13 residues. Trimming stripped 3 bases from V and 8 bases from J, with 11 bases between. TCRdb itself ran the 5' RACE reads through MiXCR, one entry per CDR3 protein. The sample consists of hundreds of thousands of distinct CDR3 sequences, 12% to 15% of them appearing once. The TCR was taken from a man aged 18 to 29 who had mild COVID-19 (a few samples of this study predate the infection). Cell type and time point are not known. The chain combines TRBV6-2 or TRBV6-3 with TRBJ2-4, with D perhaps assigned TRBD1 or TRBD2 (6 bases each). The material sequenced was PBMCs or a T cell subset sorted from them (not recorded which). The CDR3 region is CASSYGGHDIQYF. The CDR3 DNA reads as TGTGCCAGCAGTTATGGGGGGCATGACATTCAGTACTTC.